This is a list of T cell receptor beta chains from one sample in a study of T cells expressing NK-cell markers. TCRdb reprocessed the 5' RACE reads, keeping one entry per CDR3 protein, no DNA. The sample features under 600,000 distinct CDR3 sequences, with around 1.4% in its top ten. Sequencing was carried out using blood T cells: a sorted CD56 or NKG2C T cell subset, CD4+ or CD8+ T cells, or bulk PBMC T cells (not recorded which). The receptors were gathered from a woman between 45 and 60 years old in good health. The CDR3 runs from the conserved cysteine through the conserved F or W.

TRBJ2-1,13,TRBV5-6,CASRRGSVDEQFF
TRBJ2-1,16,TRBV7-2,CASSLGERSSYNEQFF
TRBJ2-1,13,TRBV3-1,CASSPGRSYQQFF
TRBJ2-2,16,TRBV9,CASSVQGNVETGELFF
TRBJ2-6,16,TRBV5-1,CASRRNGAGGANVLTF
TRBJ2-2,17,TRBV11-2,CASSLMPRGGNTGELFF
TRBJ2-5,12,TRBV9,CASSVEGETQYF
TRBJ2-7,14,TRBV20-1,CSAPRTGGVYEQYF
TRBJ1-2,12,TRBV5-6,CASSPQFEGYTF
TRBJ2-7,13,TRBV6-6,CASSQGVGYEQYF
TRBJ2-1,14,TRBV12-3/TRBV12-4,CASSSETGGDEQFF
TRBJ2-6,15,TRBV10-3,CAISESGAGANVLTF
TRBJ2-7,16,TRBV10-3,CAISDEGWELSYEQYF
TRBJ2-3,16,TRBV20-1,CSARDLSGGTPDTQYF
TRBJ2-7,18,TRBV5-1,CASSLRTSGTLNSYEQYF
TRBJ1-2,13,TRBV6-6,CASSYGQFYGYTF
TRBJ2-7,16,TRBV4-2,CASSQAGAGQAYEQYF
TRBJ2-3,16,TRBV11-3,CASSPRKSAHTDTQYF
TRBJ2-5,14,TRBV28,CASSFVSGEKGQYF
TRBJ1-3,14,TRBV25-1,CASSEFGSGNTIYF
TRBJ1-2,17,TRBV9,CASSARPRDSPSYGYTF
TRBJ2-1,21,TRBV24-1,CATSDPGQAGLAGVSYNEQFF
TRBJ2-2,14,TRBV12-3/TRBV12-4,CASRGRGNAGELFF
TRBJ1-5,15,TRBV7-9,CASSFSTGSHQGQHF
TRBJ2-3,15,TRBV12-3/TRBV12-4,CASSLTGLDSDTQYF
TRBJ2-2,15,TRBV11-3,CASLGGPANTGELFF
TRBJ1-5,16,TRBV20-1,CSARVVKGASNQPQHF
TRBJ2-7,15,TRBV7-2,CASSLEWASYYEQYF
TRBJ2-4,17,TRBV20-1,CSAERGATGNAKNIQYF
TRBJ1-1,18,TRBV15,CATSRDPGGGGLRTEAFF
TRBJ1-2,15,TRBV10-3,CAISATGTPGYGYTF
TRBJ2-7,12,TRBV5-1,CASSSTDGAKYF
TRBJ2-1,15,TRBV7-9,CASSPHGGSGAPQFF
TRBJ1-6,15,TRBV10-3,CAISDSGQGNSPLHF
TRBJ2-1,11,TRBV20-1,CSARRPYEQFF
TRBJ2-1,16,TRBV24-1,CATSDLQAGGLNEQFF
TRBJ2-3,14,TRBV3-1,CASSQDVAADTQYF
TRBJ1-1,13,TRBV29-1,CSVGRRMNTEAFF
TRBJ2-3,13,TRBV2,CATAPIGTDTQYF
TRBJ1-2,12,TRBV7-9,CASSPRDLLYTF
TRBJ2-3,17,TRBV5-1,CASSLGTGIWSTDTQYF
TRBJ2-2,14,TRBV5-1,CASSLGEGTAELFF
TRBJ2-7,14,TRBV4-1,CASSSPGQSYEQYF
TRBJ2-1,16,TRBV20-1,CSARLPKGGSYNEQFF